A single sample is the source of the 16 T cell receptor beta chains below, sequenced in a study of cytomegalovirus exposure and HLA in healthy donors. 60 Vbeta and 13 Jbeta primers were used in PCR. This table comes from immunoSEQ multiplex PCR, and its TCRdb copy is limited to in-frame clones, with some not included. This table holds 150,000 to 200,000 clones, 75% to 90% found once. Sequencing was carried out using PBMCs. These receptors were obtained from a man aged 40-50 years in good health and CMV-seropositive.

The gene calls are TRBV7-9 and TRBJ1-4; 8 bases fit TRBD1. Germline V gene data show CDR1 as SEHNR and CDR2 as FQNEAQ (reference sequence). Unmatched junction bases numbered 0, after V lost 1 base and J lost 5 bases. CDR3 length: 14 amino acids. CDR3 sequence: CASSLDRGNEKLFF. CDR3 sequence (DNA): TGTGCCAGCAGCTTAGACAGGGGGAATGAAAAACTGTTTTTT.

The CDR3 loop is CASSLEWTEAFF. In DNA, the CDR3 is TGTGCCAGCAGCTTGGAGTGGACTGAAGCTTTCTTT. V gene TRBV7-9 combines with J gene TRBJ1-1; D is unclear. The germline V gene has CDR1 SEHNR and CDR2 FQNEAQ (reference sequence). V was shortened by 3 bases and J by 5 bases, with 7 bases between the two germline ends. The CDR3 contains 12 residues.

The gene calls are TRBV19 and TRBJ1-5, with D possibly matching TRBD1 (5 bases). The germline V gene encodes CDR1 LNHDA and CDR2 SQIVND (reference sequence). The CDR3 is 14 residues long. V was pared by 6 bases and J by 4 bases, with 13 bases between. The CDR3 region has the DNA TGTGCCAGTAGGGGGCAGGTTGTAAATCAGCCCCAGCATTTT. Protein product: CASRGQVVNQPQHF.

The V call is TRBV28, the J call TRBJ1-2; 10 bases line up with TRBD1. The germline CDR1 and CDR2 sequences are MDHEN and SYDVKM. The CDR3 spans 14 residues. The junction had 9 bases not matched to a gene; V was cut back by 6 bases and J by 8 bases. CDR3 region: CASRWTGGGWGYTF. In nucleotides, the CDR3 is TGTGCCAGCAGATGGACAGGGGGAGGTTGGGGCTACACCTTC.

The chain has TRBV2 and TRBJ1-3; unclear D gene. CDR3 size: 16 residues. Per germline, CDR1 SNHLY and CDR2 FYNNEI. V lost 0 bases, J lost 4 bases, and 13 bases lay in between. The CDR3 sequence: CASSEALEAWGNTIYF. CDR3 nucleotides: TGTGCCAGCAGTGAAGCGCTAGAAGCCTGGGGAAACACCATATATTTT.

This clone has a handful of counts. V gene TRBV19 combines with J gene TRBJ2-3; D possibly corresponds to TRBD2 (5 bases). The CDR3 is 14 amino acids. Looked up from germline, CDR1 is LNHDA and CDR2 is SQIVND (reference sequence). Between the trimmed V and J ends, which lost 1 base and 4 bases, there was a span of 9 bases. DNA for the CDR3: TGTGCCAGTAGTATAGGAGGGAAGGCAGATACGCAGTATTTT. Translated, it gives CASSIGGKADTQYF.

The rearrangement links TRBV30 to TRBJ2-1; a weak D match, TRBD1 (5 bases). V lost 4 bases and J 6 bases, leaving 13 bases between the germline ends. Germline CDR1 GTSNPN, CDR2 SVGIG (reference sequence). There are 13 residues in the CDR3. CDR3 region: CAWTLRVANEQFF. CDR3 sequence (DNA): TGTGCCTGGACCCTCAGGGTTGCCAATGAGCAGTTCTTC.

The chain links TRBV23-1 to TRBJ2-5; D perhaps matches TRBD1 (6 bases). TRBV23-1 has ORF status, its function being uncertain. V lost 0 bases and J lost 9, with 17 bases in between. The CDR3 is made up of 15 amino acids. The CDR3 bases are TGCGCCAGCAGTCAATCATCAGGGACAAGGCAGCCCCAGTACTTC. This sequence encodes CASSQSSGTRQPQYF.

The CDR3 DNA reads as TGTGCCAGCAGTTTACCGGGGAGCTCCTACAATGAGCAGTTCTTC. This encodes CASSLPGSSYNEQFF. V and J are TRBV28 and TRBJ2-1; the D gene is possibly TRBD2 (5 bases). This CDR3 region has 15 residues. CDR1 is MDHEN and CDR2 is SYDVKM in the germline V gene. Trimming shortened V by 2 bases and J by 0 bases, and 8 bases separated the two germline ends.

The chain recombines TRBV11-2 with TRBJ1-1; tentative D call: TRBD1 (5 bases). Trimming removed 1 base from V and 7 bases from J, with 10 bases in between. The germline CDR1 and CDR2 sequences are SGHAT and FQNNGV. The CDR3 totals 13 residues. The CDR3 DNA reads TGTGCCAGCAGCTTAGTACAGGCCTTTGAAGCTTTCTTT. Its translation: CASSLVQAFEAFF.

The chain links TRBV7-3 to TRBJ1-1; no firm D call. The ends were cut back, 1 base at V and 4 bases at J, with 10 bases in the middle. Germline assignment: CDR1 SGHTA and CDR2 FQGTGA. The CDR3 is 14 residues long. In nucleotides, the CDR3 is TGTGCCAGCAGCTTAAGCAGGTTAGGCACTGAAGCTTTCTTT. Its translation: CASSLSRLGTEAFF.

V usage is TRBV5-4 and J usage is TRBJ2-4, with 9 bases identical to TRBD1. CDR1 and CDR2 from the germline V gene are SGHNT and YYREEE (reference sequence). The junction had 12 bases not matched to a gene; V was cut back by 5 bases and J by 3 bases. The CDR3 is 17 residues long. CDR3 in amino acids: CASRRDRAQPGKNIQYF. The CDR3 DNA sequence: TGTGCCAGCAGAAGGGACAGGGCCCAGCCGGGCAAAAACATTCAGTACTTC.

In its sample, this clone was seen a few times. The chain has TRBV7-9 and TRBJ2-6; no reliable D call. Germline CDR1 SEHNR, CDR2 FQNEAQ (reference sequence). The CDR3 spans 11 residues. The chain's CDR3 is CALTGANVLTF. In nucleotides, the CDR3 is TGTGCGCTAACTGGGGCCAACGTCCTGACTTTC.

This clone showed up just a few times. V gene TRBV5-5 combines with J gene TRBJ1-4, with 10 bases that match TRBD1. The V and J ends lost 6 bases and 6 bases, in that order; junction bases with no gene match: 8. This CDR3 region has 15 residues. CDR1 and CDR2 from the germline V gene are SGHKS and YYEKEE (reference sequence). CDR3 sequence (DNA): TGTGCCAGCACGTTGGGACAGGGGTGGGATGAAAAACTGTTTTTT. Protein product: CASTLGQGWDEKLFF.

The chain combines TRBV5-8 with TRBJ2-1; the D gene is possibly TRBD1 (6 bases). The CDR3 runs 15 residues. Germline V gene sequence: CDR1 SGHTS, CDR2 YDEGEE. Trimming took 4 bases from V and 9 from J, leaving 20 bases between them. The CDR3 sequence is CASSHRDTGHGEQFF. Written as DNA, the CDR3 is TGTGCCAGCAGCCACCGGGACACAGGTCATGGTGAGCAGTTCTTC.

This clone appeared a single time. This chain links TRBV5-6 with TRBJ2-1; 11 bases match TRBD2. Unmatched junction bases numbered 6, after V lost 3 bases and J lost 7 bases. Germline values: CDR1 SGHDT, CDR2 YYEEEE. The CDR3 runs 15 residues. CDR3 protein: CASSYSGTSGNEQFF. The CDR3 region has the DNA TGTGCCAGCAGCTACTCCGGGACTAGCGGAAATGAGCAGTTCTTC.